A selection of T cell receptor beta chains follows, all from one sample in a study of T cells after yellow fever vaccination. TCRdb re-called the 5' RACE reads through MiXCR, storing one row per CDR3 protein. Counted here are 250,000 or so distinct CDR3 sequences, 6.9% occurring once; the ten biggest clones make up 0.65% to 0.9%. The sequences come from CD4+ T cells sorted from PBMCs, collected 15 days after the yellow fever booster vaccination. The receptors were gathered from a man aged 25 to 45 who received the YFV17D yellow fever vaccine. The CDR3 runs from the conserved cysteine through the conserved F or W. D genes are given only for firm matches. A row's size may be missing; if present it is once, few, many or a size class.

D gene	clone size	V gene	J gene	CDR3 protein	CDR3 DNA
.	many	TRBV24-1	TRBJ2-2	CATSGSTGTSTGELFF	TGTGCCACCAGTGGGTCTACAGGGACGTCCACCGGGGAGCTGTTTTTT
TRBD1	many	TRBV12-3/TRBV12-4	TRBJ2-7	CASRDTGGLSYEQYF	TGTGCCAGCAGAGATACAGGGGGGCTATCCTACGAGCAGTACTTC
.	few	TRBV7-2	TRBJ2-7	CASSLWGSGADEQYF	TGTGCCAGCAGCTTATGGGGATCCGGGGCAGACGAGCAGTACTTC
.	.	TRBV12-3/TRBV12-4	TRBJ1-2	CASRPDSLGYTF	TGTGCCAGCAGGCCCGATTCGCTTGGCTACACCTTC
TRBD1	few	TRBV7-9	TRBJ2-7	CASSPGQGGDYEQYF	TGTGCCAGCAGTCCCGGACAGGGGGGAGACTACGAGCAGTACTTC
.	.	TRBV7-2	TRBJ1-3	CASSRNRASGNTIYF	TGTGCCAGCAGCCGAAACAGGGCTTCTGGAAACACCATATATTTT
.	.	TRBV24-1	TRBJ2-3	CATSDLGRRDTQYF	TGTGCCACCAGTGATTTGGGCCGGCGAGACACGCAGTATTTT
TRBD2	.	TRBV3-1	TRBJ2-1	CASSRGGGPLFF	TGTGCCAGCAGCCGTGGGGGAGGGCCACTGTTCTTC
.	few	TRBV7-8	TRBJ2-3	CASSLDTGLDTQYF	TGTGCCAGCAGCTTGGACACTGGGTTAGATACGCAGTATTTT
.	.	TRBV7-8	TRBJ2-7	CASSQNWEQYF	TGTGCCAGCAGCCAAAACTGGGAGCAGTACTTC
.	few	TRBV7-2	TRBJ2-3	CASSGGGAGTDTQYF	TGTGCCAGCAGCGGCGGAGGGGCGGGGACAGATACGCAGTATTTT
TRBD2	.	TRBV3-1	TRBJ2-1	CATTPAGARDGEQFF	TGTGCCACCACCCCAGCGGGAGCACGCGACGGTGAGCAGTTCTTC
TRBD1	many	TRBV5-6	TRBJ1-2	CASSPDRKDYGYTF	TGTGCCAGCAGCCCGGACAGGAAGGACTATGGCTACACCTTC
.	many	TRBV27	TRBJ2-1	CASSIRQFNEQFF	TGTGCCAGCAGTATTAGACAGTTCAATGAGCAGTTCTTC
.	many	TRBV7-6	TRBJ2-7	CASSSGTWVGEQYF	TGTGCCAGCAGTTCCGGGACATGGGTGGGGGAGCAGTACTTC
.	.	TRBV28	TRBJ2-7	CASSLRGAPREQYF	TGTGCCAGCAGTTTACGGGGGGCCCCGCGCGAGCAGTACTTC
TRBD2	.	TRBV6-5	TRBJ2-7	CASSYSGASGIQYEQYF	TGTGCCAGCAGTTACTCGGGGGCTAGCGGGATACAGTACGAGCAGTACTTC